Following are 18 T cell receptor beta chains from one sample sequenced in a study of shared clonotypes between healthy human individuals. Terminally differentiated effector memory CD45RA+ cells were excluded by CCR7 positive selection of CD45RO-negative cells. The table came from immunoSEQ multiplex PCR; TCRdb's copy has only in-frame clones and leaves some out. The data contain more than 2 million clones, roughly 95% of them singletons. Sequencing used naive CD8+ T cells from PBMCs. Receptors were obtained from a man aged 18 to 29 in good health. Some clones in this sample may be carry-over from other donors' samples.

The gene calls are TRBV12-5 and TRBJ1-2, with unresolved D. Per the germline V gene, CDR1 is LGHNT and CDR2 is FRNRAP. The CDR3 is made up of 15 amino acids. The V end was cut by 2 bases, the J end by 4 bases, with 14 bases between. The CDR3 loop is CASGLKLGQTYGYTF. CDR3 bases: TGTGCTAGTGGTTTGAAGTTAGGGCAGACCTATGGCTACACCTTC.

This rearrangement joins TRBV2 to TRBJ2-2; 7 nucleotides match TRBD2. Per germline, CDR1 SNHLY and CDR2 FYNNEI. The CDR3 runs to 13 residues. The V segment lost 9 bases and the J segment 2 bases; nucleotides outside the gene matches: 3. CDR3 coding DNA: TGTGCCAGACGACTAGCAAACACCGGGGAGCTGTTTTTT. Protein sequence: CARRLANTGELFF.

The chain employs TRBV2 and TRBJ1-1, with D unclear. Germline CDR1 reads SNHLY; CDR2 reads FYNNEI. The CDR3 contains 13 residues. The V gene lost 6 bases and the J gene lost 6 bases, with 14 bases spanning the gap. The CDR3 DNA follows: TGTGCCAGCAGCGCGGGCCTGGGAGCTGAAGCTTTCTTT. Amino acid sequence: CASSAGLGAEAFF.

The V call is TRBV27, the J call TRBJ2-7; D might be TRBD1 or TRBD2, each matching 5 bases. The CDR3 is 15 amino acids. CDR1 is MNHEY, CDR2 SMNVEV, per germline (reference sequence). V was clipped by 2 bases and J by 2 bases, with 13 bases between them. This CDR3 reads CASSLGRDPPYEQYF. CDR3 sequence (DNA): TGTGCCAGCAGTTTAGGCCGGGACCCTCCCTACGAGCAGTACTTC.

This CDR3 reads CASSGGDQPQHF. In DNA form, the CDR3 reads TGTGCCAGCAGTGGGGGCGATCAGCCCCAGCATTTT. This sequence joins TRBV5-6 and TRBJ1-5, with D possibly being TRBD1 (6 bases). V dropped 5 bases and J dropped 5 bases, with 8 bases sitting between them. This CDR3 comprises 12 residues. Germline V gene sequence: CDR1 SGHDT, CDR2 YYEEEE.

The chain employs TRBV6-5 and TRBJ2-5, with D possibly being TRBD1 (7 bases). The CDR3 consists of 14 residues. CDR1 is MNHEY, CDR2 SVGAGI, per germline. The V end was cut by 5 bases, the J end by 5 bases, with 15 bases between. CDR3 nucleotides: TGTGCCAGCAGTCACAGGGGTGGGGGGGAGACCCAGTACTTC. Its translation is CASSHRGGGETQYF.

With respect to this clone: Other DNA sequences in the sample encode the same CDR3. The rearrangement links TRBV9 to TRBJ2-2; the D is unclear. This CDR3 has 13 residues. CDR1 and CDR2 (germline): SGDLS, YYNGEE. The ends were cut back, 0 bases at V and 6 bases at J, with 6 bases in the middle. CDR3 residues: CASSVVGSGELFF. CDR3 DNA: TGTGCCAGCAGCGTAGTAGGCTCCGGGGAGCTGTTTTTT.

The sample holds a few counts of this clone. This chain uses TRBV6-1 with TRBJ1-1; no reliable D call. V lost 0 bases and J 1 base, leaving 9 bases between the germline ends. The germline V gene has CDR1 MNHNS and CDR2 SASEGT. The CDR3 is made up of 15 amino acids. The CDR3 DNA sequence: TGTGCCAGCAGTGAAGCAAGGGAGTGGAACACTGAAGCTTTCTTT. It is translated as CASSEAREWNTEAFF.

The J gene is TRBJ2-7, the V gene TRBV27; 13 nucleotides agree with TRBD2. The CDR3 extends over 19 amino acids. The V segment lost 0 bases and the J segment 2 bases; nucleotides outside the gene matches: 10. Germline values: CDR1 MNHEY, CDR2 SMNVEV (reference sequence). The CDR3 sequence is CASSLSGFGGLAGTYEQYF. DNA of the CDR3: TGTGCCAGCAGTTTATCGGGATTCGGGGGACTAGCGGGAACCTACGAGCAGTACTTC.

The chain recombines TRBV5-5 with TRBJ2-7; perhaps TRBD1 as D (6 bases). Germline CDR1 is SGHKS and CDR2 is YYEKEE (reference sequence). Trimming took off 5 bases at V and 0 bases at J, with 15 bases between the two ends. The CDR3 runs 15 residues. The CDR3 coding sequence is TGTGCCAGCAGGCCGGTCCCAGGGGCCTCCTACGAGCAGTACTTC. It yields the protein CASRPVPGASYEQYF. Variable domain in full (rest from reference TRBV5-5 and TRBJ2-7): DAGVTQSPTHLIKTRGQQVTLRCSPISGHKSVSWYQQVLGQGPQFIFQYYEKEERGRGNFPDRFSARQFPNYSSELNVNALLLGDSALYLCASRPVPGASYEQYFGPGTRLTVT.

The chain uses TRBV4-1 and TRBJ2-1; D ambiguous. This CDR3 has 14 residues. Per the germline V gene, CDR1 is MGHRA and CDR2 is YSYEKL. V was cut by 1 base and J by 3 bases, with 7 bases left in between. The CDR3 spells CASSQADHYNEQFF. The CDR3 nucleotides read TGCGCCAGCAGCCAAGCTGACCACTACAATGAGCAGTTCTTC.

The rearrangement uses TRBV28 and TRBJ1-5, with D possibly being TRBD1 (6 bases). This CDR3 has 14 amino acids. Germline V lookup: CDR1 MDHEN, CDR2 SYDVKM. The V end lost 7 bases, the J end lost 3 bases, and 13 bases lay between the germline ends. In nucleotides, the CDR3 is TGTGCCAGCACCCCAACAGGGTACAATCAGCCCCAGCATTTT. It encodes CASTPTGYNQPQHF.

V gene TRBV5-1 combines with J gene TRBJ2-7, with D unresolved. V lost 5 bases and J lost 0, with 9 bases in between. The CDR3 has 13 residues. The germline CDR1 and CDR2 sequences are SGHRS and YFSETQ. DNA of the CDR3: TGCGCCAGCAGTTTTACTTCCTCCTACGAGCAGTACTTC. It specifies CASSFTSSYEQYF.

The chain employs TRBV6-5 and TRBJ2-1, with 9 bases lining up with TRBD2. The CDR3 spans 13 residues. V shed 2 bases, J shed 11 bases, and the junction held 4 bases outside the gene matches. From germline, CDR1 is MNHEY and CDR2 SVGAGI. CDR3 region: CASSYLSGSQQFF. Written as DNA, the CDR3 is TGTGCCAGCAGTTACCTTAGCGGGAGTCAGCAGTTCTTC.

Written as DNA, the CDR3 is TGTGCCAGCAGCTTGGATGGCAGGGGGAACGAAAAACTGTTTTTT. Its protein product is CASSLDGRGNEKLFF. This chain links TRBV5-8 with TRBJ1-4, with 7 bases aligning to TRBD1. The CDR3 consists of 15 residues. Germline CDR1 and CDR2: SGHTS and YDEGEE. V lost 0 bases to trimming and J lost 8 bases; unmatched junction nucleotides: 7.

As to this clone: Other DNA sequences from this sample encode an identical CDR3 as well. The genes are TRBV27 and TRBJ2-1; maybe TRBD2 (6 bases). From germline, CDR1 is MNHEY and CDR2 SMNVEV (reference sequence). The CDR3 consists of 13 residues. The V and J ends lost 4 bases and 4 bases respectively, with 8 bases between them. Written as DNA, the CDR3 is TGTGCCAGCAGTTCTCGGGGGTACAATGAGCAGTTCTTC. Protein product: CASSSRGYNEQFF.

This chain links TRBV28 with TRBJ2-3; 9 nucleotides align to TRBD2. Germline trimming cut 4 bases from V and 4 bases from J; bases unmatched to any gene: 12. The CDR3 is 17 amino acids. CDR1 is MDHEN, CDR2 SYDVKM, per germline. The CDR3 loop reads CASSSREVSGSADTQYF. CDR3 nucleotide sequence: TGTGCCAGCAGTTCGCGCGAAGTTAGCGGGAGTGCAGATACGCAGTATTTT.

V usage is TRBV7-6 and J usage is TRBJ2-2, with D perhaps matching TRBD2 (5 bases). V shed 5 bases and J shed 3 bases, with 19 bases lying between them. Per the germline V gene, CDR1 is SGHVS and CDR2 is FNYEAQ. The CDR3 is 17 residues long. As DNA, the CDR3 is TGTGCCAGCAGCCCCGATCTCCGGGATTGGTACACCGGGGAGCTGTTTTTT. It codes for CASSPDLRDWYTGELFF.